The clone carrying this TCR beta chain was detected only a few times. Its antigen is currently unknown. Per germline, CDR1 SGHNT and CDR2 YYREEE (reference sequence). This CDR3 is 12 amino acids long. V gave up 5 bases and J gave up 6 bases, with 9 bases separating them. The study ran its PCR with 60 Vbeta and 13 Jbeta primers. Libraries were prepared by immunoSEQ multiplex PCR; TCRdb keeps only in-frame clonotypes and omits some of them. This repertoire shows some 130,000 clones, approximately 80% found once; its top ten account for 4.2%. The sample belongs to a study of cytomegalovirus exposure and HLA in healthy donors. Study results and limitations: Investigators reported approximately 170 TCR beta chains as tied to cytomegalovirus.

The source of this sequence is a male donor in good health and CMV-seropositive. Sequencing was performed on PBMCs. The chain carries TRBV5-4 and TRBJ2-1; no firm D call. The CDR3 nucleotides read TGTGCCAGCAGGACCGACTCCAATGAGCAGTTCTTC. Translated: CASRTDSNEQFF.